This is a list of T cell receptor beta chains from one sample in a study of technical replicates of blood from a handful of donors. Method: immunoSEQ multiplex PCR; TCRdb's copy keeps in-frame clones and lacks some. This table holds some 77,000 clones, 95% to 97% found once. Sequencing was performed on T cells isolated from PBMCs. The receptors come from a human donor in good health. The CDR3 runs from the conserved cysteine through the conserved F or W. The D gene is left open where the match is weak. The listing skips clone size in some rows; elsewhere it reads once, few, many or a size class.

>TRBJ2-2|.|TRBV7-9|TRBD2
CASSQASGRANTGELFF
TGTGCCAGCAGTCAGGCTAGCGGGCGAGCGAACACCGGGGAGCTGTTTTTT
>TRBJ2-1|.|TRBV2|TRBD2
CASSEGLAGVDEQFF
TGTGCCAGCAGTGAAGGGCTAGCGGGAGTAGATGAGCAGTTCTTC
>TRBJ2-7|.|TRBV7-8|.
CASSLEAGGSYEQYF
TGTGCCAGCAGCTTAGAAGCGGGTGGTTCCTACGAGCAGTACTTC
>TRBJ2-7|.|TRBV2|TRBD2
CASSPGLASYEQYF
TGTGCCAGCAGCCCGGGACTAGCTTCCTACGAGCAGTACTTC
>TRBJ2-1|.|TRBV6-5|TRBD2
CASSSPGTSGSPQFF
TGTGCCAGCAGTTCCCCCGGGACTAGCGGGAGCCCGCAGTTCTTC
>TRBJ1-1|.|TRBV2|.
CASSEAHWENAAFF
TGTGCCAGCAGTGAAGCGCATTGGGAGAACGCAGCTTTCTTT
>TRBJ1-1|.|TRBV29-1|.
CSVPGRADTEAFF
TGCAGCGTTCCAGGCAGGGCTGACACTGAAGCTTTCTTT
>TRBJ2-3|once|TRBV29-1|.
CSVPLGLGGGTDTQYF
TGCAGCGTTCCGTTGGGATTAGGGGGAGGCACAGATACGCAGTATTTT
>TRBJ2-7|.|TRBV19|TRBD1
CASKIQGIDEQYF
TGTGCCAGTAAAATACAGGGGATTGACGAGCAGTACTTC
>TRBJ2-5|.|TRBV7-2|.
CASSHNRETQYF
TGTGCCAGCAGCCACAACCGAGAGACCCAGTACTTC
>TRBJ2-7|.|TRBV2|TRBD1
CASSLTGGPLSYEQYF
TGTGCCAGCAGTCTGACAGGGGGCCCCCTCTCCTACGAGCAGTACTTC
>TRBJ1-3|.|TRBV7-8|.
CASSSGDTIYF
TGTGCCAGCAGCTCGGGGGACACCATATATTTT
>TRBJ2-3|once|TRBV6-5|TRBD1
CASRRGTGEDTQYF
TGTGCCAGCAGGAGGGGGACAGGAGAGGATACGCAGTATTTT
>TRBJ2-7|.|TRBV13|TRBD1
CASSMRQGSYEQYF
TGTGCCAGCAGCATGAGACAGGGCTCCTACGAGCAGTACTTC
>TRBJ1-2|.|TRBV11-2|.
CASSLFAQGRNVDYGYTF
TGTGCCAGCAGCTTATTTGCGCAGGGGAGAAATGTTGACTATGGCTACACCTTC
>TRBJ2-1|.|TRBV7-3|TRBD2
CASSLTPVAGADYNEQFF
TGTGCCAGCAGCTTAACCCCGGTGGCGGGAGCGGACTACAATGAGCAGTTCTTC
>TRBJ2-3|.|TRBV14|.
CASSQDQSRAFPTDTQYF
TGTGCCAGCAGCCAAGATCAATCCAGGGCCTTCCCCACAGATACGCAGTATTTT
>TRBJ2-7|.|TRBV13|.
CASSLESRGHEQYF
TGTGCCAGCAGCTTAGAATCGCGAGGTCACGAGCAGTACTTC
>TRBJ1-3|.|TRBV4-1|.
CASSQDSRGGNTIYF
TGCGCCAGCAGCCAAGACTCTAGGGGGGGCAACACCATATATTTT
>TRBJ2-5|.|TRBV28|.
CASNEQGQETQYF
TGTGCCAGCAACGAACAGGGACAAGAGACCCAGTACTTC
>TRBJ2-1|once|TRBV6-1|.
CASSYTGSYNEQFF
TGTGCCAGCAGTTATACGGGAAGTTACAATGAGCAGTTCTTC
>TRBJ1-1|.|TRBV12-5|.
CASAIEVSGTEAFF
TGTGCTAGTGCCATTGAGGTTTCGGGCACTGAAGCTTTCTTT
>TRBJ2-7|.|TRBV4-1|TRBD2
CASSLRRVGLAEYEQYF
TGCGCCAGCAGCCTCCGTAGAGTGGGACTAGCAGAATACGAGCAGTACTTC
>TRBJ2-7|.|TRBV7-9|.
CASSDREDYEQYF
TGTGCCAGCAGCGACAGGGAGGACTACGAGCAGTACTTC
>TRBJ1-2|.|TRBV9|TRBD1
CASSPDRGFYGYTF
TGTGCCAGCAGCCCCGACAGGGGATTCTATGGCTACACCTTC
>TRBJ1-5|.|TRBV29-1|TRBD1
CSVSQGGSNQPQHF
TGCAGCGTTTCACAGGGGGGTAGCAATCAGCCCCAGCATTTT
>TRBJ2-7|.|TRBV27|.
CASSTLRGEPYEQYF
TGTGCCAGCAGTACGCTCAGGGGGGAACCCTACGAGCAGTACTTC
>TRBJ1-2|.|TRBV5-1|.
CASSLDTYGYTF
TGCGCCAGCAGCTTAGACACATATGGCTACACCTTC
>TRBJ2-3|.|TRBV7-9|TRBD1
CASSPPDRGFNTQYF
TGTGCCAGCAGCCCACCGGACAGGGGTTTCAATACGCAGTATTTT
>TRBJ1-1|.|TRBV9|.
CASSSSPSLNTEAFF
TGTGCCAGCAGCTCCTCCCCCAGTTTAAACACTGAAGCTTTCTTT
>TRBJ1-5|.|TRBV28|.
CASRGRNQPQHF
TGTGCCAGCAGGGGGAGAAATCAGCCCCAGCATTTT
>TRBJ2-7|.|TRBV2|.
CASSGINRTYEQYF
TGTGCCAGCAGTGGAATCAACAGGACCTACGAGCAGTACTTC
>TRBJ2-3|.|TRBV4-3|.
CASSQVLREYTQYF
TGCGCCAGCAGCCAAGTCCTCAGGGAATATACGCAGTATTTT
>TRBJ2-7|.|TRBV9|.
CASSVDDSSSYEQYF
TGTGCCAGCAGCGTAGACGACTCAAGCTCCTACGAGCAGTACTTC
>TRBJ2-6|.|TRBV7-8|.
CASSFLSGANVLTF
TGTGCCAGCAGCTTCCTCTCTGGGGCCAACGTCCTGACTTTC
>TRBJ2-3|.|TRBV7-2|TRBD2
CASSGLAGGATDTQYF
TGTGCCAGCAGCGGACTAGCGGGAGGGGCCACAGATACGCAGTATTTT
>TRBJ1-2|.|TRBV25-1|TRBD1
CASTGQNYGYTF
TGTGCCAGTACGGGACAGAACTATGGCTACACCTTC
>TRBJ2-3|.|TRBV7-2|TRBD2
CASSPRGVGDTQYF
TGTGCCAGCAGCCCCCGGGGGGTGGGAGATACGCAGTATTTT
>TRBJ2-6|.|TRBV2|.
CASSAYGYSGANVLTF
TGTGCCAGCAGTGCCTACGGGTACTCTGGGGCCAACGTCCTGACTTTC
>TRBJ2-3|.|TRBV7-6|.
CASSLATLLDTQYF
TGTGCCAGCAGCTTAGCGACTTTGCTGGATACGCAGTATTTT
>TRBJ2-7|.|TRBV4-1|.
CASSQGDFSYEQYF
TGCGCCAGCAGCCAAGGGGACTTCTCCTACGAGCAGTACTTC
>TRBJ1-2|.|TRBV14|TRBD1
CASSSVGGYYGYTF
TGTGCCAGCAGCTCAGTAGGGGGCTACTATGGCTACACCTTC
>TRBJ2-7|.|TRBV10-3|TRBD2
CAISESGLNGRYEQYF
TGTGCCATCAGTGAGTCGGGGCTAAACGGGAGGTACGAGCAGTACTTC
>TRBJ2-1|.|TRBV6-5|.
CASSYQRTAYNEQFF
TGTGCCAGCAGTTACCAGCGGACAGCCTACAATGAGCAGTTCTTC
>TRBJ2-5|.|TRBV7-2|TRBD1
CASSLIRDRGYETQYF
TGTGCCAGCAGCTTAATTCGGGACAGGGGGTATGAGACCCAGTACTTC
>TRBJ1-3|once|TRBV29-1|.
CSVGRAGNTIYF
TGCAGCGTTGGCAGGGCTGGAAACACCATATATTTT
>TRBJ2-7|.|TRBV6-5|.
CASSYSRSSYEQYF
TGTGCCAGCAGTTACTCGCGGTCGTCCTACGAGCAGTACTTC
>TRBJ1-1|.|TRBV9|.
CASSVDRAGTEAFF
TGTGCCAGCAGCGTAGACAGGGCAGGAACTGAAGCTTTCTTT
>TRBJ2-7|.|TRBV6-5|TRBD2
CASRYIAGSSYEQYF
TGTGCCAGCAGATATATAGCGGGGAGTTCTTACGAGCAGTACTTC
>TRBJ2-7|.|TRBV25-1|.
CASSFQGFEQYF
TGTGCCAGCAGCTTCCAGGGATTCGAGCAGTACTTC
>TRBJ2-2|.|TRBV7-3|.
CASSLRSGGTGELFF
TGTGCCAGCAGCTTACGGTCCGGGGGCACCGGGGAGCTGTTTTTT
>TRBJ1-1|.|TRBV5-1|.
CASSLDREAEGAFF
TGCGCCAGCAGCTTGGACCGGGAGGCCGAGGGAGCTTTCTTT
>TRBJ1-2|.|TRBV4-2|.
CASSQRGREGGYTF
TGTGCCAGCAGCCAAAGAGGAAGGGAGGGAGGCTACACCTTC
>TRBJ1-1|.|TRBV5-1|.
CASSPGTNTEAFF
TGCGCCAGCAGCCCGGGAACGAACACTGAAGCTTTCTTT
>TRBJ1-2|.|TRBV5-4|.
CASSYPVGGIYTF
TGTGCCAGCAGCTATCCAGTGGGGGGAATCTACACCTTC
>TRBJ2-2|.|TRBV10-1|.
CASREGLHTGELFF
TGCGCCAGCAGGGAGGGACTGCACACCGGGGAGCTGTTTTTT